These 24 T cell receptor beta chains share one sample of origin, sequenced in a study of OX40 agonist ivuxolimab in advanced cancers. TCRdb's table, derived via immunoSEQ multiplex PCR, lists solely in-frame clones and lacks some. The table lists about 78,000 clones, around nine tenths of them singletons, with about 3% in the top ten. This sample comprised CD4+ or CD8+ T cells sorted from blood, obtained in a trial of the OX40 agonist ivuxolimab. The origin of the receptors is an adult with an advanced solid tumor such as melanoma, head and neck, liver or kidney cancer.

The V gene is TRBV19, the J gene TRBJ1-5; TRBD1 agrees at 7 bases. The length of the CDR3 is 13 residues. V shed 10 bases and J 8 bases; nucleotides not matched to a gene: 11. Germline assignment: CDR1 LNHDA and CDR2 SQIVND (reference sequence). DNA for the CDR3: TGTGCCACCACCCGGGACAGTTCGGAGCCCCAGCATTTT. It is translated as CATTRDSSEPQHF.

This rearrangement joins TRBV30 to TRBJ2-1, with a tentative D call TRBD2 (5 bases). V was cut by 1 base and J by 0 bases, with 7 bases left in between. From germline, CDR1 is GTSNPN and CDR2 SVGIG (reference sequence). The CDR3 spans 14 residues. The CDR3 coding sequence is TGTGCCTGGAGTGGAGGGAGCTCCTACAATGAGCAGTTCTTC. Translating gives CAWSGGSSYNEQFF. Combining the CDR3 with reference TRBV30 and TRBJ2-1 gives the whole variable domain SQTIHQWPATLVQPVGSPLSLECTVEGTSNPNLYWYRQAAGRGLQLLFYSVGIGQISSEVPQNLSASRPQDRQFILSSKKLLLSDSGFYLCAWSGGSSYNEQFFGPGTRLTVL.

The chain recombines TRBV5-1 with TRBJ1-1; a weak D match, TRBD1 (5 bases). The CDR3 consists of 15 residues. The germline gives CDR1 SGHRS, CDR2 YFSETQ. Trimming removed 1 base from V and 4 bases from J, with 14 bases in between. This chain's CDR3 is CASSLIGTVATEAFF. CDR3 coding DNA: TGCGCCAGCAGCTTGATAGGGACGGTGGCCACTGAAGCTTTCTTT.

The chain employs TRBV4-2 and TRBJ2-2, with 10 bases matching TRBD1. V was pared by 3 bases and J by 4 bases, with 5 bases of the junction left unmatched. CDR1 and CDR2 from the germline V gene are LGHNA and YNFKEQ. CDR3 length: 16 amino acids. CDR3 amino acids: CASSHLTGGGTGELFF. CDR3 coding DNA: TGTGCCAGCAGCCACCTGACAGGGGGCGGCACCGGGGAGCTGTTTTTT.

This rearrangement joins TRBV5-1 to TRBJ2-1; D possibly corresponds to TRBD1 (5 bases). The V gene lost 0 bases and the J gene lost 3 bases, with 13 bases spanning the gap. The length of the CDR3 is 16 residues. From germline, CDR1 is SGHRS and CDR2 YFSETQ. Here the CDR3 reads CASSLGQTTDYNEQFF. The CDR3 DNA reads as TGCGCCAGCAGCTTGGGCCAAACGACAGACTACAATGAGCAGTTCTTC.

This rearrangement joins TRBV7-9 to TRBJ2-2; the D is unclear. This CDR3 has 14 amino acids. The V gene lost 7 bases and the J gene lost 4 bases, with 13 bases spanning the gap. Germline loops: CDR1 SEHNR, CDR2 FQNEAQ (reference sequence). The CDR3 DNA sequence: TGTGCCAGCACCCCACAAGCGCTCACCGGGGAGCTGTTTTTT. Translated: CASTPQALTGELFF.

About this clone itself: In the same sample, other DNA sequences code for this CDR3. The V call is TRBV11-2, the J call TRBJ1-6; D gene unclear. Between the trimmed V and J ends, which lost 0 bases and 7 bases, there was a span of 4 bases. CDR3 length equals 13 residues. Germline CDR1 SGHAT, CDR2 FQNNGV. The CDR3 DNA reads TGTGCCAGCAGCTTAGATGTAAATTCACCCCTCCACTTT. Its translation is CASSLDVNSPLHF.

The V call is TRBV7-2, the J call TRBJ2-1; 10 positions agree with TRBD2. The CDR3 is 18 residues long. Per the germline V gene, CDR1 is SGHTA and CDR2 is FQGNSA. V was pared by 5 bases and J by 4 bases, with 14 bases of the junction left unmatched. CDR3 nucleotide sequence: TGTGCCAGCAGCCCCCTGGGACAGTCGGGACTAGCGTACAATGAGCAGTTCTTC. Translation: CASSPLGQSGLAYNEQFF.

The V gene is TRBV18, the J gene TRBJ1-1; TRBD1 aligns across 7 bases. The CDR3 consists of 14 residues. Germline-derived CDR1 and CDR2 are KGHSH and LQKENI. V shed 4 bases, J shed 7 bases, and the junction held 9 bases outside the gene matches. CDR3 amino acids: CASSLDRDSDEAFF. DNA for the CDR3: TGTGCCAGCTCACTCGACCGGGACAGCGATGAAGCTTTCTTT.

This chain joins TRBV2 and TRBJ1-6; TRBD1 agrees at 7 bases. The CDR3 is 14 amino acids. The V and J ends lost 8 bases and 5 bases, in that order; junction bases with no gene match: 6. In germline, CDR1 is SNHLY, CDR2 FYNNEI. The chain's CDR3 is CASDRDSDNSPLHF. The CDR3 nucleotides read TGTGCCAGCGACCGGGACAGCGATAATTCACCCCTCCACTTT.

The chain carries TRBV5-1 and TRBJ1-1; 8 bases match TRBD1. J gave up 1 base and V 1 base, and 3 bases lay outside the gene matches. Germline V CDR1 and CDR2: SGHRS, YFSETQ. This CDR3 contains 15 residues. CDR3 in DNA: TGCGCCAGCAGCTTGAGGACAGGGCAGAACACTGAAGCTTTCTTT. Its protein is CASSLRTGQNTEAFF. Combining the CDR3 with reference TRBV5-1 and TRBJ1-1 gives the whole variable domain KAGVTQTPRYLIKTRGQQVTLSCSPISGHRSVSWYQQTPGQGLQFLFEYFSETQRNKGNFPGRFSGRQFSNSRSEMNVSTLELGDSALYLCASSLRTGQNTEAFFGQGTRLTVV.

The chain couples TRBV19 to TRBJ2-3; tentative D call: TRBD1 (5 bases). The CDR3 covers 17 residues. From germline, CDR1 is LNHDA and CDR2 SQIVND (reference sequence). V lost 3 bases and J 1 base, leaving 17 bases between the germline ends. The CDR3 region is CASSMWTLAGRTDTQYF. The CDR3 DNA sequence: TGTGCCAGTAGTATGTGGACACTCGCCGGACGCACAGATACGCAGTATTTT.

The chain combines TRBV7-9 with TRBJ2-7; D is possibly TRBD1 or TRBD2 (5 bases each). This CDR3 comprises 13 residues. Trimming took 6 bases from V and 5 from J, leaving 14 bases between them. In germline, CDR1 is SEHNR, CDR2 FQNEAQ (reference sequence). CDR3 coding DNA: TGTGCCAGCAGGAGGGGCCTCGGAAACGAGCAGTACTTC. It specifies CASRRGLGNEQYF.

V is TRBV10-3 and J is TRBJ1-3, with a tentative D call TRBD1 (5 bases). There are 17 residues in the CDR3. The germline V gene has CDR1 ENHRY and CDR2 SYGVKD. The V and J ends lost 5 bases and 0 bases respectively, with 17 bases between them. In DNA, the CDR3 is TGTGCCATCAGTACTCCGGGACGGGGGAGCTCTGGAAACACCATATATTTT. It is translated as CAISTPGRGSSGNTIYF.

The V call is TRBV30, the J call TRBJ1-1; TRBD1 might be the D (6 bases). V was clipped by 3 bases and J by 5 bases, with 13 bases between them. Germline CDR1 and CDR2: GTSNPN and SVGIG (reference sequence). The CDR3 contains 13 residues. CDR3 amino acids: CAWRLGQKTEAFF. CDR3 coding DNA: TGTGCCTGGAGGCTCGGACAGAAGACTGAAGCTTTCTTT.

J is TRBJ2-5 and V is TRBV5-1, with 8 positions matching TRBD1. CDR1 and CDR2 from the germline V gene are SGHRS and YFSETQ. The J segment lost 3 bases and the V segment lost 3 bases, leaving 7 bases of the junction unmatched. The CDR3 is made up of 15 amino acids. CDR3 in DNA: TGCGCCAGCAGCTCGCCGACAGGGGTGGAAGAGACCCAGTACTTC. Protein product: CASSSPTGVEETQYF. Together with reference TRBV5-1 and TRBJ2-5, the CDR3 gives the full variable domain: KAGVTQTPRYLIKTRGQQVTLSCSPISGHRSVSWYQQTPGQGLQFLFEYFSETQRNKGNFPGRFSGRQFSNSRSEMNVSTLELGDSALYLCASSSPTGVEETQYFGPGTRLLVL.

This clone was picked up a small number of times. The chain couples TRBV6-1 to TRBJ1-2; 10 bases match TRBD1. The CDR3 has 14 amino acids. Per germline, CDR1 MNHNS and CDR2 SASEGT. V trimming: 6 bases; J trimming: 6 bases; junction bases outside the gene matches: 7. The CDR3 loop is CASRAPGQGNGYTF. CDR3 nucleotide sequence: TGTGCCAGCAGGGCTCCGGGACAGGGGAATGGCTACACCTTC.

The chain carries TRBV7-9 and TRBJ1-1; D gene uncertain. This CDR3 is built from 13 residues. The V end lost 5 bases, the J end lost 3 bases, and 10 bases lay between the germline ends. The germline V gene has CDR1 SEHNR and CDR2 FQNEAQ (reference sequence). The CDR3 protein is CASSVEADTEAFF. As DNA, the CDR3 is TGTGCCAGCAGCGTCGAGGCGGACACTGAAGCTTTCTTT.

The J gene is TRBJ2-1, the V gene TRBV7-9; tentatively, D is TRBD2 (5 bases). This CDR3 comprises 14 residues. CDR1 is SEHNR and CDR2 is FQNEAQ in the germline V gene (reference sequence). Trimming left V 5 bases short and J 8 bases short, with 16 bases between. CDR3 DNA sequence: TGTGCCAGCAGCCCGACCTGGGCGGGCGATGAGCAGTTCTTC. Translation: CASSPTWAGDEQFF.

This clone was observed once. The V and J genes are TRBV12-5 and TRBJ2-3, with 8 bases aligning to TRBD1. The length of the CDR3 is 15 residues. The germline V gene has CDR1 LGHNT and CDR2 FRNRAP. The junction had 5 bases not matched to a gene; V was cut back by 4 bases and J by 2 bases. In DNA form, the CDR3 reads TGTGCTAGTGGTTCTGGACAGGGCAACACAGATACGCAGTATTTT. Its translation is CASGSGQGNTDTQYF.

The J gene is TRBJ1-4, the V gene TRBV5-1, with 7 bases lining up with TRBD1. This CDR3 region has 14 residues. The germline CDR1 and CDR2 sequences are SGHRS and YFSETQ. The J segment lost 6 bases and the V segment lost 5 bases, leaving 7 bases of the junction unmatched. In nucleotides, the CDR3 is TGCGCCAGCAGACGGACAGGCGAATATGAAAAACTGTTTTTT. Protein: CASRRTGEYEKLFF.

The V and J genes are TRBV6-5 and TRBJ2-1, with 10 bases identical to TRBD1. V shed 6 bases and J 7 bases; nucleotides not matched to a gene: 6. Per the germline V gene, CDR1 is MNHEY and CDR2 is SVGAGI. CDR3 length equals 14 residues. The CDR3 DNA reads TGTGCCAGCAGACGGGACAGGGGCATAAATGAGCAGTTCTTC. This translates into CASRRDRGINEQFF.

J is TRBJ2-1 and V is TRBV5-6; the match to TRBD2 covers 12 bases. There are 17 residues in the CDR3. The V and J ends lost 1 base and 6 bases, in that order; junction bases with no gene match: 8. CDR1 is SGHDT and CDR2 is YYEEEE in the germline V gene. This chain's CDR3 is CASSLLPSGGGGNEQFF. The CDR3 DNA reads TGTGCCAGCAGCTTGCTCCCTAGCGGGGGGGGAGGCAATGAGCAGTTCTTC.

V and J are TRBV6-5 and TRBJ2-7; D is perhaps TRBD1 (5 bases). The V gene lost 4 bases and the J gene lost 3 bases, with 13 bases spanning the gap. Germline lookup yields CDR1 MNHEY and CDR2 SVGAGI. This CDR3 is 14 amino acids long. The CDR3 DNA sequence: TGTGCCAGCAGTTCTCCAGGGATGAGCTACGAGCAGTACTTC. It is translated as CASSSPGMSYEQYF.